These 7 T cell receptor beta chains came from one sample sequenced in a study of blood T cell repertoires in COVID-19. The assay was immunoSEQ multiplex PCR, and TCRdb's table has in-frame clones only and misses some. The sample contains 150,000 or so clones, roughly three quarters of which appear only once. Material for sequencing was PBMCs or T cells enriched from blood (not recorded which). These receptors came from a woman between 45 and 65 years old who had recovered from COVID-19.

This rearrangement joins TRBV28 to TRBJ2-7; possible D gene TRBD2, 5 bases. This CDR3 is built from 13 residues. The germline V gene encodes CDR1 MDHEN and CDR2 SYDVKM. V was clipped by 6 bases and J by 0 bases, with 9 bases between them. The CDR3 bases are TGTGCCAGCAGCACCGGGATCTCCTACGAGCAGTACGTC. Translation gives CASSTGISYEQYV.

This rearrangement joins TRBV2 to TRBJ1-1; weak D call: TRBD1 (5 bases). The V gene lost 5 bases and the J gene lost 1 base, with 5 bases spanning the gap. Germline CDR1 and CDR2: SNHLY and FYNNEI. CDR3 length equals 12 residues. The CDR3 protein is CASSTGNTEAFF. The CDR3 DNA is TGTGCCAGCAGTACAGGGAACACTGAAGCTTTCTTT.

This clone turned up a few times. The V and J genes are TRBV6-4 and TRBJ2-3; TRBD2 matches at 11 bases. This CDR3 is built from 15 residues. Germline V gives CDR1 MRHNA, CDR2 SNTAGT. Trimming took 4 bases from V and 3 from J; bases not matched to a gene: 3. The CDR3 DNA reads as TGTGCCAGCAGTGCTAGCGGGGGGCCTACAGATACGCAGTATTTT. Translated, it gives CASSASGGPTDTQYF.

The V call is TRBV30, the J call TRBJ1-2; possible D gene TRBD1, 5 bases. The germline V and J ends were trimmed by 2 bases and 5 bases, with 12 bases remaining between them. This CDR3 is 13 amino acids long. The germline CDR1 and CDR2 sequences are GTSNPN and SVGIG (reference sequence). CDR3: CAWSPMEGYGYTF. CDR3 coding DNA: TGTGCCTGGAGTCCCATGGAGGGGTATGGCTACACCTTC.

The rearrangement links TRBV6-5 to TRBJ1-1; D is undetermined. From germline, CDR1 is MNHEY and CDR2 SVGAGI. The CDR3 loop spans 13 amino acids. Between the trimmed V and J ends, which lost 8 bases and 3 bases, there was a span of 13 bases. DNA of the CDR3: TGTGCCAGCGGTATTTTGGCCGACACTGAAGCTTTCTTT. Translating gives CASGILADTEAFF.

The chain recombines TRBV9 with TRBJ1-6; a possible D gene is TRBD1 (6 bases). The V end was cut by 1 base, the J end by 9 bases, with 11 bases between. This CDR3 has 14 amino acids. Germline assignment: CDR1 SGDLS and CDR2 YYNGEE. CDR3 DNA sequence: TGTGCCAGCAGCGTATCAGGGGCCGGTTCACCCCTCCACTTT. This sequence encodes CASSVSGAGSPLHF. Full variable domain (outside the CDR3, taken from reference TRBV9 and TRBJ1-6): DSGVTQTPKHLITATGQRVTLRCSPRSGDLSVYWYQQSLDQGLQFLIQYYNGEERAKGNILERFSAQQFPDLHSELNLSSLELGDSALYFCASSVSGAGSPLHFGNGTRLTVT.

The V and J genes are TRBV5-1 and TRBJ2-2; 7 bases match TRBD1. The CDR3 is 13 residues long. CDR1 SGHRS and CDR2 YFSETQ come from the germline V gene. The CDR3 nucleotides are TGCGCTTCGCGAGGGGGCAACACCGGGGAGCTGTTTTTT. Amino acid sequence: CASRGGNTGELFF.